This T cell receptor (beta chain) was recorded in a study of OX40 agonist ivuxolimab in advanced cancers. Study details: Ivuxolimab, which patients received intravenously every 2 weeks, was dosed at 0.01 to 10 mg/kg.

Profiling relied on immunoSEQ multiplex PCR, and the TCRdb table lists in-frame clones only, not all of them. The data contain roughly 71,000 clones, about nine tenths of them singletons. Exclusion applied to patients with autoimmune disease history or systemic immunosuppression. Blood samples were obtained at baseline, cycle 4 day 1, and cycle 7 day 1. The length of the CDR3 is 13 residues. Germline-derived CDR1 and CDR2 are SGHNT and YENEEA. Trimming took 1 base from V and 5 from J, leaving 9 bases between them. This sequence was found in an adult with an advanced solid tumor such as melanoma, head and neck, liver or kidney cancer. The source material was CD4+ or CD8+ T cells sorted from blood, sampled in a trial of the OX40 agonist ivuxolimab. The chain recombines TRBV11-3 with TRBJ2-7; the D gene is possibly TRBD2 (6 bases). CDR3 nucleotide sequence: TGTGCCAGCAGCTTAGTACTAGCTGACGAGCAGTACTTC. Translation gives CASSLVLADEQYF.